The sequence of this TCR beta chain was determined in a study of shared clonotypes between healthy human individuals. Selected positively for CCR7 and CD45RO-negative, naive CD8 cells excluded terminally differentiated effector memory CD45RA+ cells. Donors comprised only Caucasian adults living in Nashville, Tennessee. Study-wide findings and caveats: Memory subsets generally showed lower estimated richness than naive subsets.

Sorted-subset replicate PCRs used 200 ng of genomic DNA. This amount corresponded to some 32,000 T cell genomes. Per the original methods: ImmunoSEQ gave junction-only sequences without quality scores, so filtering differed. The protocol was immunoSEQ multiplex PCR, while the TCRdb copy is restricted to in-frame clones and leaves out a portion. That table supplies the V and J calls and clone size; D and trimming were determined from the DNA. This sample has around 2,000,000 clones; approximately 94% occur once, and the top ten carry roughly 1.2%. This CDR3 region has 18 residues. V was pared by 5 bases and J by 2 bases, with 19 bases between. The germline CDR1 and CDR2 sequences are SEHNR and FQNEAQ (reference sequence). About this clone: Its antigen is as yet unknown.

Material for sequencing was naive CD8+ T cells sorted from blood. The sequence was obtained from a man aged 18 to 29 in good health. The V and J genes are TRBV7-9 and TRBJ2-6; possibly TRBD1 for D (6 bases). DNA for the CDR3: TGTGCCAGCAGCGGGTGGGGGACAAGTGTAACTGGGGCCAACGTCCTGACTTTC. Its translation: CASSGWGTSVTGANVLTF.